The 27 T cell receptor beta chains reported below all come from one sample, sequenced in a study of T cells in Graves' hyperthyroidism and ophthalmopathy. Amplification targeted TCR beta CDR3 regions from RNA transcripts. The primer set for the first-round RT-PCR of the TCR CDR3 was HTBI. In TCRdb, the multiplex PCR reads were re-called with MiXCR into one record per CDR3 protein. This table holds roughly 500,000 distinct CDR3 sequences, 46% found once. The source material was peripheral blood or thyroid tissue (not recorded which). The receptors come from an adult woman with Graves' disease, either hyperthyroidism or ophthalmopathy (not recorded which).

V and J are TRBV11-2 and TRBJ1-2; TRBD1 is a possible D gene (5 bases). Germline V gene data show CDR1 as SGHAT and CDR2 as FQNNGV. This CDR3 has 18 residues. Trimming removed 3 bases from V and 8 bases from J, with 28 bases in between. DNA of the CDR3: TGTGCCAGCAGCTTGGTTCAGGGAACCTACGAGCAGGGAGGCGGCTACACCTTC. Protein sequence: CASSLVQGTYEQGGGYTF.

The count of this clonotype is one. J is TRBJ1-1 and V is TRBV7-9, with D possibly matching TRBD1 (6 bases). CDR1 and CDR2 from the germline V gene are SEHNR and FQNEAQ (reference sequence). V was shortened by 4 bases and J by 3 bases, with 15 bases between the two germline ends. This CDR3 contains 15 residues. The CDR3 spells CASSSHTGGHTEAFF. CDR3 sequence (DNA): TGTGCCAGCAGCTCCCACACCGGGGGGCACACTGAAGCTTTCTTT.

V usage is TRBV20-1 and J usage is TRBJ2-5, with 8 bases fitting TRBD2. J gave up 9 bases and V 6 bases, and 15 bases lay outside the gene matches. The CDR3 is made up of 14 amino acids. Germline V CDR1 and CDR2: DFQATT, SNEGSKA (reference sequence). The CDR3, as DNA: TGCAGTGCGAGAACGGGGGGGAGCAATCAGCCCCAGTACTTC. Protein product: CSARTGGSNQPQYF.

A few counts support this clonotype. The rearrangement links TRBV29-1 to TRBJ1-2; unclear D gene. This CDR3 spans 11 amino acids. Germline-derived CDR1 and CDR2 are SQVTM and ANQGSEA. V lost 6 bases and J 6 bases, leaving 11 bases between the germline ends. CDR3 DNA sequence: TGCAGCGTAACCTCTGGGCATGGCTACACCTTC. Its protein product is CSVTSGHGYTF.

Many counts were recorded for this clonotype. The V call is TRBV2, the J call TRBJ2-7; weak D call: TRBD1 (6 bases). Trimming pared 4 bases from V and 0 bases from J, leaving 16 bases between. The CDR3 is made up of 16 amino acids. Germline CDR1 and CDR2: SNHLY and FYNNEI. The CDR3 DNA reads TGTGCCAGCAGTGCCACCGGGACATATTTCTCCTACGAGCAGTACTTC. Translation: CASSATGTYFSYEQYF.

This clonotype has a count of ten or more. The rearrangement joins TRBV20-1 to TRBJ2-7; 11 bases map to TRBD1. J gave up 4 bases and V 6 bases, and 14 bases lay outside the gene matches. Germline V gives CDR1 DFQATT, CDR2 SNEGSKA (reference sequence). This CDR3 is built from 16 residues. The CDR3 DNA reads as TGCAGTGCCCTTGGGGACAGGGGGGTGTTCGGGTACGAGCAGTACTTC. Its translation: CSALGDRGVFGYEQYF.

This chain connects TRBV15 to TRBJ2-3; no clear D. Germline loops: CDR1 LNHNV, CDR2 YYDKDF (reference sequence). V lost 0 bases and J 2 bases, leaving 15 bases between the germline ends. This CDR3 is built from 17 residues. CDR3 region: CATSRDQNSLSTDTQYF. In DNA form, the CDR3 reads TGTGCCACCAGCAGAGATCAAAACAGCCTATCCACAGATACGCAGTATTTT.

V and J are TRBV20-1 and TRBJ1-2; D possibly corresponds to TRBD1 (6 bases). This CDR3 spans 13 amino acids. Germline lookup yields CDR1 DFQATT and CDR2 SNEGSKA (reference sequence). V was clipped by 0 bases and J by 6 bases, with 11 bases between them. This chain's CDR3 is CSARDGQNHGYTF. The CDR3 DNA follows: TGCAGTGCTAGAGACGGACAGAACCATGGCTACACCTTC.

The chain combines TRBV7-2 with TRBJ2-1; D is ambiguous. Germline V lookup: CDR1 SGHTA, CDR2 FQGNSA. The length of the CDR3 is 13 residues. Trimming took 7 bases from V and 1 from J, leaving 8 bases between them. The CDR3 nucleotides are TGTGCCAGCATCCCGGGTTCCTACAATGAGCAGTTCTTC. As protein: CASIPGSYNEQFF.

This clonotype was observed a single time. This clone may be a read error of a much larger clone one base away. The conserved phenylalanine or tryptophan is not found at the CDR3 terminus, so this likely reflects a read error. The genes are TRBV12-3 or TRBV12-4 and TRBJ1-1, with 8 nucleotides matching TRBD1. There are 14 residues in the CDR3. V was pared by 7 bases and J by 1 base, with 5 bases of the junction left unmatched. The CDR3 protein is CASTKTGENTEAFL. The CDR3 DNA reads as TGTGCCAGCACTAAGACAGGGGAGAACACTGAAGCTTTCCTT.

The rearrangement joins TRBV5-4 to TRBJ2-3, with D perhaps being TRBD1 or TRBD2 (5 bases each). The germline V gene encodes CDR1 SGHNT and CDR2 YYREEE (reference sequence). V lost 4 bases and J 8 bases, leaving 8 bases between the germline ends. The CDR3 length is 11 residues. CDR3 residues: CASSGGPTQYF. The CDR3, as DNA: TGTGCCAGCAGCGGGGGACCTACGCAGTATTTT.

This clonotype showed up many times. The V and J genes are TRBV19 and TRBJ1-2; maybe TRBD1 (5 bases). The CDR3 runs to 15 residues. Trimming took off 9 bases at V and 1 base at J, with 18 bases between the two ends. Looked up from germline, CDR1 is LNHDA and CDR2 is SQIVND (reference sequence). CDR3 residues: CASRDSHLYNYGYTF. CDR3 coding DNA: TGTGCCAGCCGGGACTCCCACCTCTATAACTATGGCTACACCTTC.

V is TRBV11-2 and J is TRBJ2-5; D gene ambiguous. The CDR3 has 16 amino acids. V lost 4 bases to trimming and J lost 5 bases, with 20 bases between them. Germline-derived CDR1 and CDR2 are SGHAT and FQNNGV. The CDR3 loop is CASSSSTGPVGETQYF. The CDR3 DNA is TGTGCCAGCAGCTCCTCCACCGGCCCAGTGGGCGAGACCCAGTACTTC.

CDR3 residues: CASRTEARGYTF. CDR3 bases: TGTGCCAGCAGGACGGAGGCGAGGGGCTACACCTTC. This sequence joins TRBV2 and TRBJ1-2; D gene uncertain. CDR1 and CDR2 (germline): SNHLY, FYNNEI. This CDR3 spans 12 amino acids. Between the trimmed V and J ends, which lost 6 bases and 8 bases, there was a span of 13 bases.

The chain uses TRBV15 and TRBJ2-5; TRBD2 matches 13 bases. This CDR3 is built from 18 residues. Germline values: CDR1 LNHNV, CDR2 YYDKDF (reference sequence). V shed 0 bases and J 3 bases; nucleotides not matched to a gene: 7. The CDR3 here is CATSRDPGLAGLKETQYF. Here the CDR3 DNA reads TGTGCCACCAGCAGAGATCCGGGACTAGCGGGATTAAAAGAGACCCAGTACTTC. Supplemented by reference TRBV15 and TRBJ2-5, the full variable domain reads DAMVIQNPRYQVTQFGKPVTLSCSQTLNHNVMYWYQQKSSQAPKLLFHYYDKDFNNEADTPDNFQSRRPNTSFCFLDIRSPGLGDTAMYLCATSRDPGLAGLKETQYFGPGTRLLVL.

The chain links TRBV29-1 to TRBJ2-5, with 8 bases identical to TRBD1. Germline lookup yields CDR1 SQVTM and CDR2 ANQGSEA. The V gene end was trimmed by 5 bases and the J gene end by 2 bases; junction bases not matched to a gene: 4. CDR3 length: 13 residues. DNA for the CDR3: TGCAGCGTTCCGGACAGGGCACAAGAGACCCAGTACTTC. Translating gives CSVPDRAQETQYF.

The gene calls are TRBV9 and TRBJ1-4, with 7 bases matching TRBD1. Germline V gene sequence: CDR1 SGDLS, CDR2 YYNGEE. V trimming: 5 bases; J trimming: 5 bases; junction bases outside the gene matches: 9. The CDR3 runs to 15 residues. CDR3 sequence: CASSWPGQRNEKLFF. Written as DNA, the CDR3 is TGTGCCAGCAGTTGGCCGGGACAGCGCAATGAAAAACTGTTTTTT.

A word on this clonotype: The CDR3 carries no conserved terminal phenylalanine or tryptophan, so it likely arises from a read error. No DNA is shown, since the ends of the CDR3 on it are uncertain; the CDR3 is the one TCRdb lists. The chain combines TRBV11-2 with TRBJ2-6; TRBD1, as called in the table, went unchecked against the DNA. The CDR3 length equals 10 residues, ends included. Per germline, CDR1 SGHAT and CDR2 FQNNGV. CDR3: CASSLPGATT.

This clonotype was seen ten or more times. The genes are TRBV7-2 and TRBJ1-5; D is possibly TRBD1 (6 bases). The CDR3 runs 15 residues. Germline assignment: CDR1 SGHTA and CDR2 FQGNSA. Trimming took 4 bases from V and 5 from J, leaving 15 bases between them. CDR3 nucleotides: TGTGCCAGCAGCTCCCAAACAGGGACGGATCAGCCCCAGCATTTT. Amino acid sequence: CASSSQTGTDQPQHF.

This clonotype was detected many times. The V gene is TRBV19, the J gene TRBJ1-5, with TRBD1 as a possible D gene (6 bases). Per germline, CDR1 LNHDA and CDR2 SQIVND (reference sequence). Trimming took 4 bases from V and 5 from J, leaving 15 bases between them. The CDR3 runs to 15 residues. The CDR3 reads CASSTGRGWDQPQHF. The CDR3 DNA sequence: TGTGCCAGTAGTACCGGCAGGGGATGGGATCAGCCCCAGCATTTT.

The V and J genes are TRBV29-1 and TRBJ2-7; TRBD2 is a possible D gene (6 bases). The germline V gene has CDR1 SQVTM and CDR2 ANQGSEA. With 6 bases removed from V and 4 bases from J, the gap between germline ends came to 16 bases. The CDR3 consists of 13 residues. The CDR3 reads CSVLTGEIYEQYF. CDR3 bases: TGCAGCGTCCTGACGGGGGAGATATACGAGCAGTACTTC.

About this clonotype: One end of the junction does not line up with germline, which may come from a read error. The rearrangement joins TRBV5-6 to TRBJ2-7; tentative D call: TRBD2 (7 bases). The length of the CDR3 is 14 residues. The germline V gene has CDR1 SGHDT and CDR2 YYEEEE. This CDR3 reads CASSFGGLAGELYF. CDR3 nucleotide sequence: TGTGCCAGCAGCTTCGGGGGGCTGGCCGGGGAGCTGTACTTC.

The chain is built from TRBV7-2 and TRBJ2-5, with TRBD2 identical over 7 bases. Germline V gives CDR1 SGHTA, CDR2 FQGNSA. CDR3 size: 15 residues. Trimming removed 6 bases from V and 4 bases from J; junction bases left unmatched: 11. DNA for the CDR3: TGTGCCAGCAGGCCCCTAACGGGAGGAGGAGAGACCCAGTACTTC. Its translation: CASRPLTGGGETQYF.

This chain links TRBV29-1 with TRBJ1-2, with D possibly being TRBD1 (5 bases). CDR1 is SQVTM, CDR2 ANQGSEA, per germline. With 3 bases removed from V and 5 bases from J, the gap between germline ends came to 13 bases. The CDR3 spans 13 residues. CDR3 sequence: CSVEGWQGYGYTF. As DNA, the CDR3 is TGCAGCGTTGAGGGCTGGCAGGGTTATGGCTACACCTTC.

The V call is TRBV7-2, the J call TRBJ2-5; TRBD1 aligns across 9 bases. With 6 bases clipped from V and 4 bases from J, the junction kept 9 bases outside the gene matches. CDR3 length: 15 residues. Germline V gene data show CDR1 as SGHTA and CDR2 as FQGNSA. The CDR3 region has the DNA TGTGCCAGCAGACCGGGACAGGGAGGCGGAGAGACCCAGTACTTC. Translated, it gives CASRPGQGGGETQYF.

This clonotype was observed many times. The gene calls are TRBV29-1 and TRBJ1-1; 9 positions agree with TRBD1. CDR3 length equals 15 residues. The junction had 6 bases not matched to a gene; V was cut back by 3 bases and J by 1 base. Germline V gives CDR1 SQVTM, CDR2 ANQGSEA. CDR3 sequence reads: CSVDLNRGPNTEAFF. In DNA, the CDR3 is TGCAGCGTTGACCTAAACAGGGGGCCGAACACTGAAGCTTTCTTT.

This clonotype was counted a few times. The CDR3 DNA is TGTGCCAGCAGTTTGATGGTCCCCTCTCAAGAGACCCAGTACTTC. This codes for CASSLMVPSQETQYF. This chain joins TRBV28 and TRBJ2-5; D is uncertain. V was pared by 3 bases and J by 2 bases, with 13 bases between. Germline V lookup: CDR1 MDHEN, CDR2 SYDVKM. The CDR3 sequence is 15 residues long.